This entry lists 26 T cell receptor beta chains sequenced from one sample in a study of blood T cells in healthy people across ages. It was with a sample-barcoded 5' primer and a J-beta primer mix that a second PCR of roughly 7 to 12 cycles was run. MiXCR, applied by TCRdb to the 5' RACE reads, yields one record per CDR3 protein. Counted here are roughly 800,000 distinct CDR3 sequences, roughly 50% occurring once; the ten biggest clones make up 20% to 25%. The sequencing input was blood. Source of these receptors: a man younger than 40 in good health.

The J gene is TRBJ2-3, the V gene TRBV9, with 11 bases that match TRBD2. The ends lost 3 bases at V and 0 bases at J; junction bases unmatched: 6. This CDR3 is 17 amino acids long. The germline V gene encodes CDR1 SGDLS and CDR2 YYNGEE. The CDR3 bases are TGTGCCAGCAGCGAAAGCCTAGCGGGGGGTAGCACAGATACGCAGTATTTT. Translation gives CASSESLAGGSTDTQYF. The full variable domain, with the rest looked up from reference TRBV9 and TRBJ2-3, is DSGVTQTPKHLITATGQRVTLRCSPRSGDLSVYWYQQSLDQGLQFLIQYYNGEERAKGNILERFSAQQFPDLHSELNLSSLELGDSALYFCASSESLAGGSTDTQYFGPGTRLTVL.

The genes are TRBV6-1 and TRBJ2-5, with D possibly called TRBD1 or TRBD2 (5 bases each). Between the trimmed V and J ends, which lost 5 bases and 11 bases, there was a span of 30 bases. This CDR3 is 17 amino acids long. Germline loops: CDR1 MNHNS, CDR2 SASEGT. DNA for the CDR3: TGTGCCAGCAGTCGAACAAGCCCGACAGCTGGGGTGAGGGAGCAGTACTTC. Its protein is CASSRTSPTAGVREQYF.

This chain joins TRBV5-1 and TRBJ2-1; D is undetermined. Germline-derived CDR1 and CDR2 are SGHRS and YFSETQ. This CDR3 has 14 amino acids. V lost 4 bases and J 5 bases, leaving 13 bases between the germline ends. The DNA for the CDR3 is TGCGCCAGCAGCATTGGTAGGACCGACAATGAGCAGTTCTTC. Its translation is CASSIGRTDNEQFF.

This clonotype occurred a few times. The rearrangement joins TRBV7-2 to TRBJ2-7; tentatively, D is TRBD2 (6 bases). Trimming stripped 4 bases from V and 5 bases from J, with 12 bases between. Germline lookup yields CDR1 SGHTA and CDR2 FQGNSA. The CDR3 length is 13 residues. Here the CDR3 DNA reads TGTGCCAGCAGCTCCTGGGACTTCAACGAGCAGTACTTC. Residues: CASSSWDFNEQYF.

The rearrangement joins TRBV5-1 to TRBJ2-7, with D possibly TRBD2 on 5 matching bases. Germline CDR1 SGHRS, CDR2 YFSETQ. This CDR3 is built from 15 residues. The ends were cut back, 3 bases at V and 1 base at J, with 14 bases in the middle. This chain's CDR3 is CASSSAGNPSYEQYF. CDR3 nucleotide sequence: TGCGCCAGCAGCTCCGCCGGGAACCCTTCCTACGAGCAGTACTTC. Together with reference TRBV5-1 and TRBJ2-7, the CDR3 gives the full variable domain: KAGVTQTPRYLIKTRGQQVTLSCSPISGHRSVSWYQQTPGQGLQFLFEYFSETQRNKGNFPGRFSGRQFSNSRSEMNVSTLELGDSALYLCASSSAGNPSYEQYFGPGTRLTVT.

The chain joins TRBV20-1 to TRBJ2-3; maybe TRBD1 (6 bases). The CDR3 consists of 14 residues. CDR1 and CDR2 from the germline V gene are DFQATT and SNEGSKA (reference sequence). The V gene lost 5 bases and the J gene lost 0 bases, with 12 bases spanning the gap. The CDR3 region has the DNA TGCAGTGCTTTAGACAGGAGGAGCACAGATACGCAGTATTTT. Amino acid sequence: CSALDRRSTDTQYF.

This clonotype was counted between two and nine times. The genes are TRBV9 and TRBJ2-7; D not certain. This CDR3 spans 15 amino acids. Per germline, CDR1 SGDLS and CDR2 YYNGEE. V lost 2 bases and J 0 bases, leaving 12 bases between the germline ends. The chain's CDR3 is CASSVGPLSSYEQYF. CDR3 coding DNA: TGTGCCAGCAGCGTCGGCCCCCTCAGCTCCTACGAGCAGTACTTC.

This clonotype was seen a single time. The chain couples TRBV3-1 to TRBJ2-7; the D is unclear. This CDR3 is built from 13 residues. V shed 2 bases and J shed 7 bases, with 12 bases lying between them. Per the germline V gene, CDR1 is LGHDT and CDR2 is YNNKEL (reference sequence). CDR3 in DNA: TGTGCCAGCAGCCAATTGGTCCGACGAGAGCAGTACTTC. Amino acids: CASSQLVRREQYF.

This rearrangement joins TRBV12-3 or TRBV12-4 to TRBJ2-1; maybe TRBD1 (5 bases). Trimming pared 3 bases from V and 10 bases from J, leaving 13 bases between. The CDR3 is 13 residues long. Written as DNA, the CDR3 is TGTGCCAGCAGTTTTCAGCAGGGTATAGAGCAGTTCTTC. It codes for CASSFQQGIEQFF.

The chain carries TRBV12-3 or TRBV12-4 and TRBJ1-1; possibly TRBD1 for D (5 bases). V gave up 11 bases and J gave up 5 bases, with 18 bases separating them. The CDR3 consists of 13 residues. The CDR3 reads CASLGQGGTEAFF. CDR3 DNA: TGTGCCTCCTTAGGGCAGGGTGGAACTGAAGCTTTCTTT.

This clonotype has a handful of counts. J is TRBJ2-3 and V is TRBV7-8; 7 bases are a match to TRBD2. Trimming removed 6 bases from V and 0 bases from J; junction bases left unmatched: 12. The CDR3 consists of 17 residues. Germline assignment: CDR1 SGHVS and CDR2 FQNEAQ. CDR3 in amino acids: CASSPPRERPSTDTQYF. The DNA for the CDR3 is TGTGCCAGCAGTCCACCGCGGGAGCGACCTAGCACAGATACGCAGTATTTT.

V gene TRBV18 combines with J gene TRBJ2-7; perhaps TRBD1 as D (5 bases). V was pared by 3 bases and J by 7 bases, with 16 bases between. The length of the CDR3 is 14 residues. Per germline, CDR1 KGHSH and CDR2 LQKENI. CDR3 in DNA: TGTGCCAGCTCACCTCTACCGACAGCTGAAGAGCAGTACTTC. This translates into CASSPLPTAEEQYF.

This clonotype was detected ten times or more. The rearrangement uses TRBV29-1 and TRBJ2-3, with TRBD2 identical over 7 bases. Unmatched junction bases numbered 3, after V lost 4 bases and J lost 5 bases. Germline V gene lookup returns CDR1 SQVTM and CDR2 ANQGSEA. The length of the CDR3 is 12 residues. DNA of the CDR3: TGCAGCGTTGCAGCGGGAATAGATACGCAGTATTTT. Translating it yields CSVAAGIDTQYF.

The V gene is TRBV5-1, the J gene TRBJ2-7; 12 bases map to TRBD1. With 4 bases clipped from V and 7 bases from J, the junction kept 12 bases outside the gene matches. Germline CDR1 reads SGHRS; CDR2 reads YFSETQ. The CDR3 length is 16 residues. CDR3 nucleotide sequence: TGCGCCAGCAGCGGCGGGACAGGGGGCCAATCAAATGAGCAGTACTTC. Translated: CASSGGTGGQSNEQYF.

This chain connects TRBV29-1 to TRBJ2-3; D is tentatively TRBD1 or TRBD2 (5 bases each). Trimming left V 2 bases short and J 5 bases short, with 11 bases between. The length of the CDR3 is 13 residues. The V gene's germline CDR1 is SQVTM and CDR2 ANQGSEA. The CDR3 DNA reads TGCAGCGTTGAACCCCTGGGGGAAGATACGCAGTATTTT. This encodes CSVEPLGEDTQYF.

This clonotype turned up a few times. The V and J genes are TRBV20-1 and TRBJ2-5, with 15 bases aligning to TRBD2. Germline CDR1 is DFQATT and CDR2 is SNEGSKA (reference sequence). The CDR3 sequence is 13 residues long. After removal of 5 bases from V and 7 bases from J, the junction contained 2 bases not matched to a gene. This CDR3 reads CSASGLAGGTQYF. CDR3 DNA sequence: TGCAGTGCTTCGGGACTAGCGGGAGGGACCCAGTACTTC.

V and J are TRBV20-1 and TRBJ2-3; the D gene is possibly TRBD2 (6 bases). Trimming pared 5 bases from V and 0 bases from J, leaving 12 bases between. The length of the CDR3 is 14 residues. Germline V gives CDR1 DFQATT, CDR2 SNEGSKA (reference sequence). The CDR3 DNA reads TGCAGTGCTGGAGGGGCGATCAGCACAGATACGCAGTATTTT. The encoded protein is CSAGGAISTDTQYF.

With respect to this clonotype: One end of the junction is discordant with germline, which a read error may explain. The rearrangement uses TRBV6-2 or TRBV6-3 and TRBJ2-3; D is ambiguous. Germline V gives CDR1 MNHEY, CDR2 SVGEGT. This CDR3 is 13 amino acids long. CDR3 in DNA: TGTGCCAGCAGTACTGCGGTTACAGATACGCGGTATTTT. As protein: CASSTAVTDTRYF.

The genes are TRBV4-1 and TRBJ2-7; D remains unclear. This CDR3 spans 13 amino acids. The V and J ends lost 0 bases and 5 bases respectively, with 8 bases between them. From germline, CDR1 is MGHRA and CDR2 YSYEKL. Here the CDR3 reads CASSQDNWNEQYF. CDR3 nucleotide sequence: TGCGCCAGCAGCCAAGACAATTGGAACGAGCAGTACTTC.

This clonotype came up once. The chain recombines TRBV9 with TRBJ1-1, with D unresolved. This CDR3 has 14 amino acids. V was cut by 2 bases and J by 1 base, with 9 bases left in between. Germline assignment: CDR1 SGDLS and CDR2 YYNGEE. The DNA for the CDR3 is TGTGCCAGCAGCGTTACAGCAGCGAACACTGAAGCTTTCTTT. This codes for CASSVTAANTEAFF.

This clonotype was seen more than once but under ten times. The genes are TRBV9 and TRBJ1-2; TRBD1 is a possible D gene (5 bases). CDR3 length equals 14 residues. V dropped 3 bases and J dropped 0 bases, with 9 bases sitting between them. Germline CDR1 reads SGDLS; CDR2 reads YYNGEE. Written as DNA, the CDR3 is TGTGCCAGCAGCGCGGGGACTTCTAACTATGGCTACACCTTC. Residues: CASSAGTSNYGYTF. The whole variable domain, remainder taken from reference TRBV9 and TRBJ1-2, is DSGVTQTPKHLITATGQRVTLRCSPRSGDLSVYWYQQSLDQGLQFLIQYYNGEERAKGNILERFSAQQFPDLHSELNLSSLELGDSALYFCASSAGTSNYGYTFGSGTRLTVV.

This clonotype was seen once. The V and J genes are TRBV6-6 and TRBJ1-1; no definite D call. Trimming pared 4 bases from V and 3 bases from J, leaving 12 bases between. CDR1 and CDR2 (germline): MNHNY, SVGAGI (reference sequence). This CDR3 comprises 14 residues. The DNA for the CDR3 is TGTGCCAGCAGTTGGGATGCAAGGGACACTGAAGCTTTCTTT. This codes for CASSWDARDTEAFF.

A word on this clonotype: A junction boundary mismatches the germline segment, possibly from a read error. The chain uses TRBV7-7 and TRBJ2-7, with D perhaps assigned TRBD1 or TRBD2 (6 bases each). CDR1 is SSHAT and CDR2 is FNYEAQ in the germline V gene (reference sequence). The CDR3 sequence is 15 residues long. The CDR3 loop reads CASSFSRRDTYEQYF. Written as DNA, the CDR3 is TGTGCTAGCAGCTTTAGTCGGCGGGACACCTACGAGCAGTACTTC.

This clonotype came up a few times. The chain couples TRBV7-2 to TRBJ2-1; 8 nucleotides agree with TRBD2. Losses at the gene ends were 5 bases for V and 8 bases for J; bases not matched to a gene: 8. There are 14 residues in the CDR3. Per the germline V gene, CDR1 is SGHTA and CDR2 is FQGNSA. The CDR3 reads CASSRPGTRDEQFF. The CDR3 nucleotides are TGTGCCAGCAGCCGTCCCGGGACTAGGGATGAGCAGTTCTTC.

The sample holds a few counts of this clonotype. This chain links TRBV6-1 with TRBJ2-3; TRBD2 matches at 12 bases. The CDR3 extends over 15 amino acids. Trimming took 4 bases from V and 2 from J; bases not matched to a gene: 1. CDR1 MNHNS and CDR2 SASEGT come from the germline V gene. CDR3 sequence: CASSGLAGDTDTQYF. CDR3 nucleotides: TGTGCCAGCAGTGGACTAGCGGGGGACACAGATACGCAGTATTTT.

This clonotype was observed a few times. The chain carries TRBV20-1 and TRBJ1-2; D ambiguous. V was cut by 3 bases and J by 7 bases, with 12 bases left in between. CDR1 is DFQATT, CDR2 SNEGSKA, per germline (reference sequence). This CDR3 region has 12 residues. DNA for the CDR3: TGCAGTGCTAGGTCTCCCTTTGGTGGCTACACCTTC. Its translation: CSARSPFGGYTF.